These 4 T cell receptor beta chains were all obtained from the same sample, sequenced in a study of neurological immune-mediated disorders. One entry per CDR3 protein results from TCRdb running MiXCR on the 5' RACE reads. Here the sample spans about 65,000 distinct CDR3 sequences, roughly 3.7% being singletons. Sequenced: PBMCs. These receptors were taken from a man in his forties or fifties with multiple sclerosis.

In its sample, this clonotype was seen many times. The V gene is TRBV7-2, the J gene TRBJ2-5; unclear D gene. V was cut by 1 base and J by 7 bases, with 10 bases left in between. Germline V gene data show CDR1 as SGHTA and CDR2 as FQGNSA. This CDR3 comprises 13 residues. The chain's CDR3 is CASSLGVSGTQYF. CDR3 DNA: TGTGCCAGCAGCTTAGGGGTGTCTGGGACCCAGTACTTC.

This clonotype was seen at least ten times. The junction departs from the called germline gene at one end, perhaps through a read error. V is TRBV16 and J is TRBJ1-5, with 9 bases fitting TRBD1. Per the germline V gene, CDR1 is KGHSY and CDR2 is FQNENV. CDR3 length: 15 amino acids. The CDR3 loop is CASSSRDRVNQPQNF. CDR3 bases: TGTGCCAGCAGCAGCCGGGACAGGGTCAATCAGCCCCAGAATTTT. Full variable domain (outside the CDR3, taken from reference TRBV16 and TRBJ1-5): GEEVAQTPKHLVRGEGQKAKLYCAPIKGHSYVFWYQQVLKNEFKFLISFQNENVFDETGMPKERFSAKCLPNSPCSLEIQATKLEDSAVYFCASSSRDRVNQPQNFGDGTRLSIL.

This clonotype has at least ten counts. The chain combines TRBV7-8 with TRBJ2-3; either TRBD1 or TRBD2 may supply D (6 bases each). The V end lost 3 bases, the J end lost 2 bases, and 21 bases lay between the germline ends. The CDR3 has 18 amino acids. Germline V gives CDR1 SGHVS, CDR2 FQNEAQ. CDR3 sequence: CASSLGGSAGGATDTQYF. CDR3 coding DNA: TGTGCCAGCAGCTTGGGGGGCTCCGCAGGAGGGGCCACAGATACGCAGTATTTT.

The sample holds many counts of this clonotype. The chain has TRBV7-2 and TRBJ1-5, with 8 positions matching TRBD1. The CDR3 is 15 residues long. The junction had 3 bases not matched to a gene; V was cut back by 1 base and J by 4 bases. Germline loops: CDR1 SGHTA, CDR2 FQGNSA. The CDR3 DNA sequence: TGTGCCAGCAGCTTAGAGGACAGGGCAAATCAGCCCCAGCATTTT. It codes for CASSLEDRANQPQHF.